This T cell receptor beta chain was identified during a study of blood T cell repertoires in COVID-19. Study details: Whether acute or convalescent, the COVID-19 samples came from the United States, Italy and Spain. PBMCs, B-cell-depleted T cells, or T cells provided the cDNA or gDNA that made up the material.

Authors' methods: The authors estimated nucleated cell counts from reference gene primer amplification. Some clones are missing from TCRdb's copy, which holds only in-frame ones; the method was immunoSEQ multiplex PCR. V and J calls and clone size follow that table, whereas D and trimming were derived from the DNA. The table has 150,000 or so clones, approximately 91% seen once. The sample was peripheral blood. The sequence came from a man aged 18 to 30 with acute or convalescent COVID-19.

The CDR3 is CATSREGQGPYNEQFF. The CDR3 nucleotides read TGTGCCACCAGCAGAGAAGGACAGGGCCCCTACAATGAGCAGTTCTTC. The V and J genes are TRBV15 and TRBJ2-1, with TRBD1 matching over 8 bases. Germline V gene lookup returns CDR1 LNHNV and CDR2 YYDKDF (reference sequence). The CDR3 totals 16 residues. J gave up 2 bases and V 0 bases, and 3 bases lay outside the gene matches.